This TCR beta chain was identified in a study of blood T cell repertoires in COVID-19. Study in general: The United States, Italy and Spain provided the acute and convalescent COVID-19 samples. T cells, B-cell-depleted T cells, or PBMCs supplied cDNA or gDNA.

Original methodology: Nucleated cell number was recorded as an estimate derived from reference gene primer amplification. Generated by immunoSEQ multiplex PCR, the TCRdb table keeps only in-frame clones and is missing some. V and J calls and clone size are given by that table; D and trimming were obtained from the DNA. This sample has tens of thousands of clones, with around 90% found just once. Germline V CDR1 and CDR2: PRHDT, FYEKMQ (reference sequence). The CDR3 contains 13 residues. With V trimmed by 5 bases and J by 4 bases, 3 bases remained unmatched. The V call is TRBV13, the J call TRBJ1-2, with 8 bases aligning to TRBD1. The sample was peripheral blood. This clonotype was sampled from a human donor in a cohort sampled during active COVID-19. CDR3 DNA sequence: TGTGCCAGCAGCCGGGACAGGATCTATGGCTACACCTTC. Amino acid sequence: CASSRDRIYGYTF.